This T cell receptor (beta chain) was sequenced for a study of beta chain features in type 1 diabetes. Study-wide context: Comparable age, gender and cell yields were observed in patients relative to healthy donors.

The junction had 6 bases not matched to a gene; V was cut back by 2 bases and J by 4 bases. The CDR3 is 15 residues long. Germline CDR1 and CDR2: WSHSY and SAAADI. Isolated RNA was reverse transcribed in full, so expressed TCRB transcripts were sequenced. Only in-frame clones appear in the TCRdb table, and some are missing; sequencing was by immunoSEQ multiplex PCR. The sample shows hundreds of thousands of clones, 7.5% to 9% of them seen only once. Sequencing input: central memory CD4+ T cells from blood. The origin of this receptor is a woman between 18 and 30 years old in good health. V gene TRBV10-2 combines with J gene TRBJ2-7, with 9 bases identical to TRBD2. The CDR3 here is CASSEQSSGTYEQYF. The CDR3 DNA sequence: TGCGCCAGCAGTGAGCAGTCTAGCGGGACATACGAGCAGTACTTC.